One sample yielded the 4 T cell receptor beta chains listed below, sequenced in a study of tumor and adjacent non-tumor tissue in lung cancer. The template was RNA from unsorted bulk tissue. The normal lung tissue was taken more than 3 cm from the tumor edge. The library came from three nested PCR rounds adapted from ARM-PCR protocols. TCRdb reprocessed the multiplex PCR reads via MiXCR and lists one record per CDR3 protein. The sample contains 35,000 to 55,000 distinct CDR3 sequences, less than 70% of which appear only once. Material for sequencing was distant non-tumor lung tissue. The source of these receptors is a woman aged 35 to 49 with non-small cell lung cancer.

As to this clonotype: A much larger clone differs from this one at a single base, so this may be a read error. The genes are TRBV7-8 and TRBJ1-5, with D possibly TRBD1 on 5 matching bases. V was shortened by 5 bases and J by 6 bases, with 17 bases between the two germline ends. The CDR3 contains 15 residues. Germline V gene data show CDR1 as SGHVS and CDR2 as FQNEAQ. The CDR3 nucleotides are TGTGCCAGCAGCCCGCGGGACGGATTCAGTCAGCCCCAGCATTTT. Encoded protein: CASSPRDGFSQPQHF.

This clonotype was counted once. The chain is built from TRBV29-1 and TRBJ2-5; either TRBD1 or TRBD2 may supply D (5 bases each). The germline V and J ends were trimmed by 3 bases and 7 bases, with 15 bases remaining between them. In germline, CDR1 is SQVTM, CDR2 ANQGSEA. This CDR3 is built from 13 residues. In DNA form, the CDR3 reads TGCAGCGTTGAGCCCGGGGACCGCGGGACCCAGTACTTC. This gives the protein CSVEPGDRGTQYF.

At least ten counts were recorded for this clonotype. This chain joins TRBV30 and TRBJ1-2; tentative D call: TRBD1 (5 bases). Germline lookup yields CDR1 GTSNPN and CDR2 SVGIG (reference sequence). V lost 0 bases, J lost 5 bases, and 13 bases lay in between. The CDR3 length is 14 residues. CDR3 sequence: CAWSVTRVLYGYTF. DNA for the CDR3: TGTGCCTGGAGTGTAACCAGGGTACTATATGGCTACACCTTC. Full variable domain (rest looked up from reference TRBV30 and TRBJ1-2): SQTIHQWPATLVQPVGSPLSLECTVEGTSNPNLYWYRQAAGRGLQLLFYSVGIGQISSEVPQNLSASRPQDRQFILSSKKLLLSDSGFYLCAWSVTRVLYGYTFGSGTRLTVV.

In regard to this clonotype: In this CDR3 the conserved last residue, phenylalanine or tryptophan, is missing, so a read error is likely. The DNA for the CDR3 is TGTGCCAGCAGTCTCAGGGGGGCCTACGAGCAGTACTAC. It translates to CASSLRGAYEQYY. The V call is TRBV12-3 or TRBV12-4, the J call TRBJ2-7; maybe TRBD1 (7 bases). CDR3 length: 13 residues. V lost 5 bases and J 2 bases, leaving 10 bases between the germline ends.